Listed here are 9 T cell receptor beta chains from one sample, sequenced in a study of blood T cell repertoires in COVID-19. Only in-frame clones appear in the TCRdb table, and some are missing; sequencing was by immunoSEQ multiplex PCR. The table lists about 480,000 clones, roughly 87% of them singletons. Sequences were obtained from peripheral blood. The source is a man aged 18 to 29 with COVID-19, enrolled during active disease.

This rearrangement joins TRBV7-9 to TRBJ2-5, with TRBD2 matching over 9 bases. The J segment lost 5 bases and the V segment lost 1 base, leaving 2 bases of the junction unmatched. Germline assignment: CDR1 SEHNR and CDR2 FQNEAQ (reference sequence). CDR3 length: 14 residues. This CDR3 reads CASSLELAGETQYF. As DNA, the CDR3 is TGTGCCAGCAGCTTAGAGCTAGCGGGGGAGACCCAGTACTTC. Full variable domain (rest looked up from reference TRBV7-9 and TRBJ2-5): DTGVSQNPRHKITKRGQNVTFRCDPISEHNRLYWYRQTLGQGPEFLTYFQNEAQLEKSRLLSDRFSAERPKGSFSTLEIQRTEQGDSAMYLCASSLELAGETQYFGPGTRLLVL.

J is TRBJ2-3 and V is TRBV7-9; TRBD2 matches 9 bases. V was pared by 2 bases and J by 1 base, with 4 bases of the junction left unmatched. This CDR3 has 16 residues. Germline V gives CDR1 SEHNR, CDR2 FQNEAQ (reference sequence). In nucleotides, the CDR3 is TGTGCCAGCAGCTTAACACTAGCGGGCGGCACAGATACGCAGTATTTT. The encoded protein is CASSLTLAGGTDTQYF.

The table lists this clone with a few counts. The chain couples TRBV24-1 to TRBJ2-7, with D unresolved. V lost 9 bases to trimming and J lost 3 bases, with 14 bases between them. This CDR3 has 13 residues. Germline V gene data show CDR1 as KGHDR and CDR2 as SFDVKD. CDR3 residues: CATSVAGYYEQYF. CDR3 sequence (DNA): TGTGCCACCTCGGTAGCTGGATACTACGAGCAGTACTTC.

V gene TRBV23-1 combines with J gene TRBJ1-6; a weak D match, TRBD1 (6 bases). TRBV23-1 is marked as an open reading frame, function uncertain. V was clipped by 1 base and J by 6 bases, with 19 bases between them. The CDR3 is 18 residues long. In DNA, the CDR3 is TGCGCCAGCAGTCAATTGGGCAAAGGACAGTACCTTAATTCACCCCTCCACTTT. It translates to CASSQLGKGQYLNSPLHF.

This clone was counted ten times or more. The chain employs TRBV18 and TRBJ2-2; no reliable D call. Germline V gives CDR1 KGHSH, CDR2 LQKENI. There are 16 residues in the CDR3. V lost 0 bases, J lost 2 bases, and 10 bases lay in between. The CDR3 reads CASSPPSQANTGELFF. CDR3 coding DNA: TGTGCCAGCTCACCACCGAGTCAGGCAAACACCGGGGAGCTGTTTTTT.

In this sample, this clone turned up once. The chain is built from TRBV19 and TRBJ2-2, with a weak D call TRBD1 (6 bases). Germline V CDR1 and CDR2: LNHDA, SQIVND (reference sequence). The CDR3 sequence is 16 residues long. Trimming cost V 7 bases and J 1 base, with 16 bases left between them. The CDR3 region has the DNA TGTGCCAGTATACGCGGACAGTCAAAGAACACCGGGGAGCTGTTTTTT. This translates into CASIRGQSKNTGELFF.

This CDR3 is CASSLTRGRADYEQYF. The DNA of the CDR3 is TGTGCCAGCAGCCTTACTCGTGGCAGGGCAGACTACGAGCAGTACTTC. The gene calls are TRBV3-1 (or the pseudogene TRBV3-2) and TRBJ2-7, with D perhaps TRBD1 (5 bases). The CDR3 loop spans 16 amino acids. V lost 4 bases, J lost 3 bases, and 19 bases lay in between. Germline CDR1 LGHDT, CDR2 YNNKEL (reference sequence).

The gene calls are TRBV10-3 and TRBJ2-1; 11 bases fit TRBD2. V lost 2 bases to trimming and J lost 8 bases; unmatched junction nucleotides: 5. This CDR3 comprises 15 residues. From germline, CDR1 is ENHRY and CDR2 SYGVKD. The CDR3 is CAISETSGGRDEQFF. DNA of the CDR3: TGTGCCATCAGTGAGACTAGCGGGGGTAGGGATGAGCAGTTCTTC.

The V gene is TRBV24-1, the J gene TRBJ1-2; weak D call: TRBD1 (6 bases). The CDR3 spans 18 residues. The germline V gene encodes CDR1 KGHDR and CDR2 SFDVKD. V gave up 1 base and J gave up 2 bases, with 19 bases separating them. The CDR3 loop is CATSDFDEGEELNYGYTF. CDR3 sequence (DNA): TGTGCCACCAGTGATTTTGACGAGGGGGAAGAATTAAACTATGGCTACACCTTC.